These 5 T cell receptor beta chains were all obtained from the same sample, sequenced in a study of early stage breast cancer tumors. Profiled with immunoSEQ multiplex PCR; TCRdb holds only in-frame clones, not every one. The repertoire holds some 36,000 clones, 70% to 80% seen once, with roughly 7.4% in the top ten. Sequencing was performed on blood. The receptors shown here come from a person in their sixties with breast cancer.

V is TRBV5-4 and J is TRBJ1-1; TRBD1 is a possible D gene (6 bases). The CDR3 runs to 16 residues. Germline assignment: CDR1 SGHNT and CDR2 YYREEE (reference sequence). V was trimmed by 0 bases and J by 1 base, leaving 13 bases between them. CDR3 residues: CASSLVGRGGNTEAFF. The CDR3 DNA reads as TGTGCCAGCAGCTTGGTGGGCAGGGGAGGGAACACTGAAGCTTTCTTT.

This rearrangement joins TRBV19 to TRBJ1-3, with 8 bases fitting TRBD1. CDR3 length: 16 amino acids. V trimming: 6 bases; J trimming: 0 bases; junction bases outside the gene matches: 7. In germline, CDR1 is LNHDA, CDR2 SQIVND (reference sequence). CDR3 DNA sequence: TGTGCCAGTAGGCCAACAGGGGGGTCCTCTGGAAACACCATATATTTT. Translating gives CASRPTGGSSGNTIYF. The full variable domain, rest sourced from reference TRBV19 and TRBJ1-3, is DGGITQSPKYLFRKEGQNVTLSCEQNLNHDAMYWYRQDPGQGLRLIYYSQIVNDFQKGDIAEGYSVSREKKESFPLTVTSAQKNPTAFYLCASRPTGGSSGNTIYFGEGSWLTVV.

The chain links TRBV28 to TRBJ2-6, with D tentatively TRBD1 (5 bases). In germline, CDR1 is MDHEN, CDR2 SYDVKM. The CDR3 has 15 residues. V lost 6 bases and J lost 6, with 15 bases in between. CDR3 loop: CASRPPVTEANVLTF. As DNA, the CDR3 is TGTGCCAGCAGACCCCCGGTGACAGAGGCCAACGTCCTGACTTTC.

This chain joins TRBV29-1 and TRBJ1-3; tentatively, D is TRBD1 (6 bases). CDR1 is SQVTM and CDR2 is ANQGSEA in the germline V gene. V dropped 7 bases and J dropped 3 bases, with 22 bases sitting between them. This CDR3 contains 16 residues. CDR3 DNA sequence: TGCAGCGGCCGCCCCTCCAATACAGGGATTGGAAACACCATATATTTT. It is translated as CSGRPSNTGIGNTIYF.

This clone has a single count. The chain uses TRBV19 and TRBJ1-1, with 8 bases fitting TRBD1. V shed 4 bases, J shed 1 base, and the junction held 11 bases outside the gene matches. The CDR3 spans 17 residues. The germline V gene has CDR1 LNHDA and CDR2 SQIVND (reference sequence). Written as DNA, the CDR3 is TGTGCCAGTAGTAGATCAAATTCGCAGGGGGCGAACACTGAAGCTTTCTTT. Its protein product is CASSRSNSQGANTEAFF.